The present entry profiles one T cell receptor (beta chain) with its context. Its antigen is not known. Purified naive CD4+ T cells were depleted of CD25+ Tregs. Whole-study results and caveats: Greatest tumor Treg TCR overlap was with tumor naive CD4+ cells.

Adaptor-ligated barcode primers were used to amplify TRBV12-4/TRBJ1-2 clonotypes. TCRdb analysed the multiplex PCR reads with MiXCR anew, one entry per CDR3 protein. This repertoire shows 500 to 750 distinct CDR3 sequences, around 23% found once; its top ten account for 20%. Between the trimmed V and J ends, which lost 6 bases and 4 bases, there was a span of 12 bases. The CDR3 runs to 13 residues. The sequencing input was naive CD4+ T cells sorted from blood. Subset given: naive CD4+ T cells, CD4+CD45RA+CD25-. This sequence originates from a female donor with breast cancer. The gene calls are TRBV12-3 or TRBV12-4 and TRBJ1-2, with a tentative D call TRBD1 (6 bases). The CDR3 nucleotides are TGTGCCAGCAGCTCGGACAGATTCTATGGCTACACCTTC. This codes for CASSSDRFYGYTF.